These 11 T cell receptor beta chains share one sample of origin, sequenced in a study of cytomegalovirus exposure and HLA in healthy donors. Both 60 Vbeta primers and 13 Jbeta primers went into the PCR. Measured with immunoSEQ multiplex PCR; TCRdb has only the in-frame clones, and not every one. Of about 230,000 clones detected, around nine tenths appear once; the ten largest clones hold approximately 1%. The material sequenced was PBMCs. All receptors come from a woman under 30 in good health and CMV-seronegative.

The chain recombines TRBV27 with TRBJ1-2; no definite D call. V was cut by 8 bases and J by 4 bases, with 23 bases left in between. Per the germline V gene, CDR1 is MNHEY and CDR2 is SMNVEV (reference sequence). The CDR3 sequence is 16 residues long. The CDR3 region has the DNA TGTGCCAGCTCAAAATGGAGTATGGGTCTGTCCTATGGCTACACCTTC. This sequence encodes CASSKWSMGLSYGYTF.

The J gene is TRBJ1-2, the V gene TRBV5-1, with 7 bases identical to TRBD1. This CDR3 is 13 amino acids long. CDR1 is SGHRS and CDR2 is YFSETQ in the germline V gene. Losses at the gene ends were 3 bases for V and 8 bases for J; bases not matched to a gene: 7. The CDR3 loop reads CASSSQGTVGYTF. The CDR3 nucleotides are TGCGCCAGCAGCTCACAGGGGACCGTCGGCTACACCTTC. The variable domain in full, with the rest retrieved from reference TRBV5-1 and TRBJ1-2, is KAGVTQTPRYLIKTRGQQVTLSCSPISGHRSVSWYQQTPGQGLQFLFEYFSETQRNKGNFPGRFSGRQFSNSRSEMNVSTLELGDSALYLCASSSQGTVGYTFGSGTRLTVV.

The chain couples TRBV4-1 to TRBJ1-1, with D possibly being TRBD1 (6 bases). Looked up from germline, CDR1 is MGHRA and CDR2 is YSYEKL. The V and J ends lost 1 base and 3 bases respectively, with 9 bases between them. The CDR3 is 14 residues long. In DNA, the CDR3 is TGCGCCAGCAGCCAAGTGGGGGCGGACACTGAAGCTTTCTTT. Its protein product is CASSQVGADTEAFF.

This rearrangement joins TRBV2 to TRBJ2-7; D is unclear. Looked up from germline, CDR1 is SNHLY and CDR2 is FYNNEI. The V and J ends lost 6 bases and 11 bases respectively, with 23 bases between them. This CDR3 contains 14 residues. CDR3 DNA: TGTGCCAGCAGCCCAGTAGTGACTGAAACTCGGAAGTACTTC. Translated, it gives CASSPVVTETRKYF.

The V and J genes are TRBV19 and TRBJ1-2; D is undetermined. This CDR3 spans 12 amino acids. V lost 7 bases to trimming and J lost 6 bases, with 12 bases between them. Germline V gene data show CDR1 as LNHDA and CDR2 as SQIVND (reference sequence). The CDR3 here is CASTLGENGYTF. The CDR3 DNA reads TGTGCCAGTACTCTTGGAGAGAATGGCTACACCTTC.

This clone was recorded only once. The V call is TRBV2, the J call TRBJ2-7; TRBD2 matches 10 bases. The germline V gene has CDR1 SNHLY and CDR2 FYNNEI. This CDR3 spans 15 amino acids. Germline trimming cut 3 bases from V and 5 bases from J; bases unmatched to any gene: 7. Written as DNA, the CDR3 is TGTGCCAGCAGTGACGAATCTAGCGGGAGCCACGAGCAGTACTTC. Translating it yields CASSDESSGSHEQYF.

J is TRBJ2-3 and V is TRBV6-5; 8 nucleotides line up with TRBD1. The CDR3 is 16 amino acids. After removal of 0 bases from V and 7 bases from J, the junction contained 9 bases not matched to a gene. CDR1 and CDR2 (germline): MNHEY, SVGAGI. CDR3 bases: TGTGCCAGCAGTTACTCGACCTCGACAGGGGCCTATACGCAGTATTTT. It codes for CASSYSTSTGAYTQYF.

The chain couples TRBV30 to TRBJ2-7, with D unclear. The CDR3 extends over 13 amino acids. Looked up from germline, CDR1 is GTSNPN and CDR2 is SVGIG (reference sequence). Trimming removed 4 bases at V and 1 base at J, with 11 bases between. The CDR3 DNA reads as TGTGCCTGGACCACCGGGTCGTCCTACGAGCAGTACTTC. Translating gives CAWTTGSSYEQYF.

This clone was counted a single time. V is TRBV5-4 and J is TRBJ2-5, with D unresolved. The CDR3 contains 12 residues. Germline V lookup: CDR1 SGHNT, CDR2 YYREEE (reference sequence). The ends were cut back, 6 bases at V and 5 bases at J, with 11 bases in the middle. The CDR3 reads CASTKPYETQYF. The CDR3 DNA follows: TGTGCCAGCACCAAGCCTTACGAGACCCAGTACTTC.

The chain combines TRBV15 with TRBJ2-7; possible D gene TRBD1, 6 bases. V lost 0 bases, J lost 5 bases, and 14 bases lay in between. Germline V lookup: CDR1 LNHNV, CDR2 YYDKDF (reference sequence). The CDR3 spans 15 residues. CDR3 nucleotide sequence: TGTGCCACCAGCAGAGAATTCATACAGGGCCACGAGCAGTACTTC. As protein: CATSREFIQGHEQYF.

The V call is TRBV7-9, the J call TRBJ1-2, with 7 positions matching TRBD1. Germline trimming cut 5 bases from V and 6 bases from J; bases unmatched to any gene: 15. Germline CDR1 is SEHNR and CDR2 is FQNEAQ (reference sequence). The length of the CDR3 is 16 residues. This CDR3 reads CASSASGTETIHGYTF. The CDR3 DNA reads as TGTGCCAGCAGCGCTTCCGGGACAGAAACTATCCATGGCTACACCTTC. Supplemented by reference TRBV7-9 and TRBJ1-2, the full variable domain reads DTGVSQNPRHKITKRGQNVTFRCDPISEHNRLYWYRQTLGQGPEFLTYFQNEAQLEKSRLLSDRFSAERPKGSFSTLEIQRTEQGDSAMYLCASSASGTETIHGYTFGSGTRLTVV.